This T cell receptor (beta chain) derives from a study of radiation and T cells in renal cell carcinoma. Treatment: treatment-naive control, cytoreductive nephrectomy. Controls were unirradiated tumors from treatment-naive cytoreductive nephrectomy patients. Study results and limitations: Dominant CDR3 motifs occupied more repertoire in irradiated than control tumors. In nephrectomy-only tumors, top 100 clonotypes averaged around 40%, versus roughly 54% irradiated. Tumor samples were small regions of approximately 0.9 g.

Germline CDR1 reads SGHAT; CDR2 reads FQNNGV. The V gene lost 2 bases and the J gene lost 8 bases, with 9 bases spanning the gap. The CDR3 has 12 amino acids. The assay was immunoSEQ multiplex PCR, and TCRdb's table has in-frame clones only and misses some. The profile covers around 17,000 clones, with roughly 60% appearing a single time and about 10% taken by the ten largest. The table lists this clone with a few counts. What it recognizes is unknown. The V call is TRBV11-2, the J call TRBJ2-5; D uncertain. The sequences come from tumor tissue, collected from a patient whose treatment was nephrectomy without radiotherapy. The TCR sequence derives from a man aged 40-55 years with renal cell carcinoma. The CDR3 reads CASSLTADTQYF. DNA of the CDR3: TGTGCCAGCAGCTTAACCGCCGACACCCAGTACTTC. Variable domain in full (rest from reference TRBV11-2 and TRBJ2-5): EAGVAQSPRYKIIEKRQSVAFWCNPISGHATLYWYQQILGQGPKLLIQFQNNGVVDDSQLPKDRFSAERLKGVDSTLKIQPAKLEDSAVYLCASSLTADTQYFGPGTRLLVL.